The entry below gives a single TCR beta chain sequence along with its context. These data originate in a study of T-cell memory formation after mild COVID-19. Study in general: Across donors, TCR clusters were largely donor specific.

TCRdb re-derived calls from the 5' RACE reads in MiXCR, one entry per CDR3 protein. The data show under 200,000 distinct CDR3 sequences, 25% to 40% seen once. V lost 2 bases and J lost 5, with 7 bases in between. Per germline, CDR1 GTSNPN and CDR2 SVGIG (reference sequence). The CDR3 totals 11 residues. V is TRBV30 and J is TRBJ2-7; the D is unclear. The TCR sequence derives from an adult woman who had mild COVID-19 (a few samples of this study predate the infection). Cell type and time point are not known. The sample comprised PBMCs or a T cell subset sorted from them (not recorded which). This chain's CDR3 is CAWSPRDEQYF. CDR3 DNA: TGTGCCTGGAGTCCGAGAGACGAGCAGTACTTC.